Presented here are 22 T cell receptor beta chains from one specimen sequenced in a study of T cell responses to AZD1222 COVID-19 vaccine. Generated by immunoSEQ multiplex PCR, the TCRdb table keeps only in-frame clones and is missing some. The sample contains approximately 190,000 clones, roughly 90% of which appear only once. This specimen was peripheral blood, taken on day 0 of AZD1222 vaccination. These TCRs come from an adult in good health.

V gene TRBV4-1 combines with J gene TRBJ2-5, with 7 positions matching TRBD2. The CDR3 runs 14 residues. J gave up 4 bases and V 0 bases, and 2 bases lay outside the gene matches. Germline V gene sequence: CDR1 MGHRA, CDR2 YSYEKL. The CDR3 region is CASSQEWGGETQYF. DNA for the CDR3: TGCGCCAGCAGCCAAGAATGGGGGGGAGAGACCCAGTACTTC.

V gene TRBV2 combines with J gene TRBJ1-1; D may be TRBD1 (5 bases). The CDR3 length is 13 residues. The germline gives CDR1 SNHLY, CDR2 FYNNEI. V was pared by 5 bases and J by 1 base, with 8 bases between. In DNA, the CDR3 is TGTGCCAGCAGTAATACAGGGAACACTGAAGCTTTCTTT. Translated, it gives CASSNTGNTEAFF.

In its sample, this clone was seen once. The CDR3 region is CASSPGTLSNEKLFF. CDR3 nucleotides: TGTGCCAGCAGTCCTGGGACACTTTCTAATGAAAAACTGTTTTTT. The rearrangement uses TRBV28 and TRBJ1-4; D is perhaps TRBD1 (6 bases). The V end lost 5 bases, the J end lost 3 bases, and 13 bases lay between the germline ends. Looked up from germline, CDR1 is MDHEN and CDR2 is SYDVKM. CDR3 size: 15 residues.

This clone was counted once. V is TRBV28 and J is TRBJ2-6; D perhaps matches TRBD1 (5 bases). The germline gives CDR1 MDHEN, CDR2 SYDVKM. There are 17 residues in the CDR3. V shed 1 base and J shed 0 bases, with 10 bases lying between them. The CDR3 coding sequence is TGTGCCAGCAGTTTATACAGGTCCATCTCTGGGGCCAACGTCCTGACTTTC. Translated: CASSLYRSISGANVLTF.

In DNA form, the CDR3 reads TGCGCCAGCAGCTTGGGGCCAGGGGGCCTAGAAAAACTGTTTTTT. Translating gives CASSLGPGGLEKLFF. This chain joins TRBV5-1 and TRBJ1-4; 8 bases line up with TRBD1. Germline V gene data show CDR1 as SGHRS and CDR2 as YFSETQ. Trimming took 0 bases from V and 8 from J; bases not matched to a gene: 6. This CDR3 is built from 15 residues.

Note on this clone: Other DNA variants within this sample encode the same CDR3. The chain uses TRBV6-2 or TRBV6-3 and TRBJ2-1, with D unresolved. The germline V gene has CDR1 MNHEY and CDR2 SVGEGT. Trimming pared 5 bases from V and 2 bases from J, leaving 10 bases between. The CDR3 contains 14 residues. CDR3 sequence reads: CASSTGSPYNEQFF. The CDR3 coding sequence is TGTGCCAGCAGTACCGGTAGCCCCTACAATGAGCAGTTCTTC.

In the case of this clone: At one end, the junction sequence differs from germline, possibly due to a read error. The gene calls are TRBV4-3 and TRBJ1-2; D unclear. The CDR3 runs to 13 residues. Germline-derived CDR1 and CDR2 are LGHNA and YSLEER. The CDR3 nucleotides are TGCGCCAGCAGCCAAGCAAGGGATCTGGTTCCCTCCTTC. Residues: CASSQARDLVPSF.

The J gene is TRBJ2-5, the V gene TRBV3-1 (or the pseudogene TRBV3-2); D uncertain. The germline gives CDR1 LGHDT, CDR2 YNNKEL (reference sequence). There are 14 residues in the CDR3. Trimming removed 4 bases from V and 5 bases from J, with 14 bases in between. The CDR3 reads CASSRRRHRETQYF. CDR3 coding DNA: TGTGCCAGCAGCCGGCGGCGCCATCGGGAGACCCAGTACTTC.

The genes are TRBV5-4 and TRBJ2-7, with 10 bases lining up with TRBD1. Germline CDR1 reads SGHNT; CDR2 reads YYREEE (reference sequence). This CDR3 comprises 15 residues. Losses at the gene ends were 0 bases for V and 2 bases for J; bases not matched to a gene: 2. The CDR3 reads CASSLAGQGAYEQYF. Here the CDR3 DNA reads TGTGCCAGCAGCTTGGCAGGACAGGGGGCCTACGAGCAGTACTTC.

The V gene is TRBV7-2, the J gene TRBJ1-3, with D unresolved. V was pared by 5 bases and J by 0 bases, with 14 bases between. Germline assignment: CDR1 SGHTA and CDR2 FQGNSA. The CDR3 extends over 16 amino acids. CDR3 in DNA: TGTGCCAGCAGCGCTCCGAATTCCTACTCTGGAAACACCATATATTTT. It translates to CASSAPNSYSGNTIYF.

Comments on this clone: The sample contains more than one DNA sequence encoding this CDR3. This chain joins TRBV7-9 and TRBJ2-7, with D perhaps being TRBD1 or TRBD2 (6 bases each). Trimming took 3 bases from V and 4 from J, leaving 10 bases between them. Germline V gene data show CDR1 as SEHNR and CDR2 as FQNEAQ (reference sequence). This CDR3 spans 13 amino acids. DNA for the CDR3: TGTGCCAGCAGCTTGGGGGGACAATACGAGCAGTACTTC. Translation gives CASSLGGQYEQYF. The variable domain in full, completed from reference TRBV7-9 and TRBJ2-7, reads DTGVSQNPRHKITKRGQNVTFRCDPISEHNRLYWYRQTLGQGPEFLTYFQNEAQLEKSRLLSDRFSAERPKGSFSTLEIQRTEQGDSAMYLCASSLGGQYEQYFGPGTRLTVT.

The chain couples TRBV7-6 to TRBJ1-4, with D unresolved. Per germline, CDR1 SGHVS and CDR2 FNYEAQ. CDR3 length: 16 amino acids. The V end was cut by 3 bases, the J end by 1 base, with 12 bases between. CDR3 sequence reads: CASSFQQGGTNEKLFF. CDR3 in DNA: TGTGCCAGCAGCTTCCAACAAGGAGGAACTAATGAAAAACTGTTTTTT.

The rearrangement uses TRBV7-8 and TRBJ2-1; 10 nucleotides match TRBD2. This CDR3 is 17 amino acids long. Germline CDR1 reads SGHVS; CDR2 reads FQNEAQ. The V gene end was trimmed by 1 base and the J gene end by 3 bases; junction bases not matched to a gene: 6. Here the CDR3 DNA reads TGTGCCAGCAGCTTAGTGAGACTAGCGGGTTTCTACAATGAGCAGTTCTTC. Residues: CASSLVRLAGFYNEQFF.

This clone has just one count. The CDR3 loop reads CASSQGLAGGPTQETQYF. The CDR3 DNA sequence: TGTGCCAGCAGCCAAGGCCTAGCGGGAGGGCCTACTCAAGAGACCCAGTACTTC. The chain couples TRBV4-2 to TRBJ2-5; 12 bases match TRBD2. CDR3 length equals 18 residues. V trimming: 1 base; J trimming: 2 bases; junction bases outside the gene matches: 8. Germline CDR1 LGHNA, CDR2 YNFKEQ.

The table lists this clone with a count of one. The chain recombines TRBV3-1 (or the pseudogene TRBV3-2) with TRBJ1-5; no clear D gene. Trimming removed 1 base at V and 4 bases at J, with 14 bases between. Looked up from germline, CDR1 is LGHDT and CDR2 is YNNKEL (reference sequence). This CDR3 contains 16 residues. The CDR3 DNA sequence: TGTGCCAGCAGCCAAGGGCAGGTTGGTCGAAATCAGCCCCAGCATTTT. It is translated as CASSQGQVGRNQPQHF.

V usage is TRBV4-2 and J usage is TRBJ2-3, with TRBD1 identical over 9 bases. V lost 4 bases, J lost 6 bases, and 2 bases stayed unmatched. Germline CDR1 reads LGHNA; CDR2 reads YNFKEQ. The CDR3 totals 13 residues. DNA of the CDR3: TGTGCCAGCAGCCTCGGGACAGGGGATACGCAGTATTTT. Translated, it gives CASSLGTGDTQYF.

This rearrangement joins TRBV7-9 to TRBJ1-5; D uncertain. CDR1 and CDR2 from the germline V gene are SEHNR and FQNEAQ (reference sequence). Trimming left V 6 bases short and J 3 bases short, with 12 bases between. The length of the CDR3 is 14 residues. CDR3 residues: CASSRGIDNQPQHF. The DNA of the CDR3 is TGTGCCAGCAGTCGCGGGATAGACAATCAGCCCCAGCATTTT.

The chain carries TRBV5-4 and TRBJ1-2, with TRBD1 identical over 7 bases. In germline, CDR1 is SGHNT, CDR2 YYREEE (reference sequence). CDR3 size: 15 residues. With V trimmed by 0 bases and J by 6 bases, 8 bases remained unmatched. The CDR3 bases are TGTGCCAGCAGCTTGGATCAGGGGGTCGGGAATGGCTACACCTTC. It codes for CASSLDQGVGNGYTF.

This chain uses TRBV25-1 with TRBJ2-5; D is perhaps TRBD1 (6 bases). The CDR3 sequence is 13 residues long. CDR1 MGHDK and CDR2 SYGVNS come from the germline V gene. V was trimmed by 8 bases and J by 3 bases, leaving 13 bases between them. The CDR3 DNA reads TGTGCCAGCTCCCCAGGGGCAGAAGAGACCCAGTACTTC. Amino acid sequence: CASSPGAEETQYF.

The rearrangement links TRBV5-1 to TRBJ2-7, with 9 bases matching TRBD1. The germline V gene has CDR1 SGHRS and CDR2 YFSETQ. V gave up 4 bases and J gave up 4 bases; unmatched junction bases: 9. The CDR3 spans 15 residues. The CDR3 bases are TGCGCCAGCAGCCCAGGGACAGGGAGTCTGTACGAGCAGTACTTC. Amino acids: CASSPGTGSLYEQYF.

The chain combines TRBV15 with TRBJ2-5; 9 nucleotides agree with TRBD1. V lost 1 base, J lost 3 bases, and 6 bases stayed unmatched. Germline assignment: CDR1 LNHNV and CDR2 YYDKDF (reference sequence). This CDR3 is 16 amino acids long. This chain's CDR3 is CATSRGLRDREETQYF. Written as DNA, the CDR3 is TGTGCCACCAGCAGAGGGCTCCGGGACAGGGAAGAGACCCAGTACTTC.

This rearrangement joins TRBV5-4 to TRBJ2-3; 9 bases are a match to TRBD2. Trimming took 0 bases from V and 1 from J; bases not matched to a gene: 6. This CDR3 contains 17 residues. The germline gives CDR1 SGHNT, CDR2 YYREEE (reference sequence). The CDR3 DNA reads as TGTGCCAGCAGCTTGGGTTTGCGGGAGGGGGGCACAGATACGCAGTATTTT. Its protein product is CASSLGLREGGTDTQYF.